Following are 9 T cell receptor beta chains from one sample sequenced in a study of cytomegalovirus exposure and HLA in healthy donors (dated by TCRdb to 2016 to 2017). Preparation of the library involved the immunoSEQ multiplex PCR assay. For the multiplex PCR, a mixture combining 60 forward primers for TCR Vbeta segments and 13 reverse primers for TCR Jbeta segments was used. Not all clones reach the TCRdb copy of this immuneACCESS table, which keeps in-frame sequences only. Checked studies attribute under half of the gap to unresolved V genes and leave the rest unexplained. Counted in this sample were nearly 95,000 clones; just under 80% of them appeared once. Clones ranked in the top ten supply about 3.8% of the sample. Material for sequencing was PBMCs. The receptor set was obtained from a woman aged 40-49 years in good health and CMV-seronegative.

CDR3 sequence reads: CASSLEPGSGNTIYF. The CDR3 region has the DNA TGTGCCAGCAGCTTAGAGCCGGGCTCTGGAAACACCATATATTTT. V gene TRBV11-2 combines with J gene TRBJ1-3, with no clear D. V was pared by 0 bases and J by 0 bases, with 6 bases between. The CDR3 is 15 amino acids. Germline V gene data show CDR1 as SGHAT and CDR2 as FQNNGV. Variable domain in full (rest from reference TRBV11-2 and TRBJ1-3): EAGVAQSPRYKIIEKRQSVAFWCNPISGHATLYWYQQILGQGPKLLIQFQNNGVVDDSQLPKDRFSAERLKGVDSTLKIQPAKLEDSAVYLCASSLEPGSGNTIYFGEGSWLTVV.

This chain uses TRBV30 with TRBJ1-2; 9 bases match TRBD1. The V and J ends lost 5 bases and 8 bases, in that order; junction bases with no gene match: 6. Per the germline V gene, CDR1 is GTSNPN and CDR2 is SVGIG (reference sequence). CDR3 length: 12 amino acids. The CDR3 loop reads CAWGTGKGGYTF. The CDR3 nucleotides read TGTGCCTGGGGGACAGGGAAGGGCGGCTACACCTTC.

This clone was seen a few times. This chain uses TRBV28 with TRBJ1-6, with 11 bases fitting TRBD1. After removal of 5 bases from V and 5 bases from J, the junction contained 2 bases not matched to a gene. Germline CDR1 and CDR2: MDHEN and SYDVKM. The CDR3 runs 15 residues. The CDR3 is CASSGTGGNNSPLHF. CDR3 DNA: TGTGCCAGCAGTGGGACAGGGGGTAATAATTCACCCCTCCACTTT.

The chain recombines TRBV6-5 with TRBJ2-7; maybe TRBD1 (6 bases). Germline assignment: CDR1 MNHEY and CDR2 SVGAGI. The CDR3 runs to 14 residues. Trimming stripped 7 bases from V and 3 bases from J, with 16 bases between. Written as DNA, the CDR3 is TGTGCCAGCACCCCAGCCGGGACAAACTACGAGCAGTACTTC. It specifies CASTPAGTNYEQYF.

The V and J genes are TRBV7-6 and TRBJ2-1, with 10 bases fitting TRBD2. J was trimmed by 8 bases and V by 1 base; bases with no gene match: 8. The length of the CDR3 is 16 residues. Germline CDR1 SGHVS, CDR2 FNYEAQ. This CDR3 reads CASSLGAGGRFDEQFF. As DNA, the CDR3 is TGTGCCAGCAGCTTAGGAGCGGGGGGGCGCTTCGATGAGCAGTTCTTC. The entire variable domain, with the rest obtained from reference TRBV7-6 and TRBJ2-1, is as follows: GAGVSQSPRYKVTKRGQDVALRCDPISGHVSLYWYRQALGQGPEFLTYFNYEAQQDKSGLPNDRFSAERPEGSISTLTIQRTEQRDSAMYRCASSLGAGGRFDEQFFGPGTRLTVL.

Details on this clone: One end of the junction fails to match germline, which may point to a read error. J is TRBJ2-2 and V is TRBV5-1; perhaps TRBD2 as D (6 bases). Germline V gene lookup returns CDR1 SGHRS and CDR2 YFSETQ. CDR3 length: 16 amino acids. The CDR3 bases are TGCGCCAGCAGCTTGGATGGGACCCCCAACGCCGGGGGGCTGTTTTTT. Protein product: CASSLDGTPNAGGLFF.

This clone turned up a few times. This chain joins TRBV7-2 and TRBJ1-6, with a tentative D call TRBD1 (5 bases). The CDR3 is made up of 17 amino acids. V was pared by 1 base and J by 6 bases, with 16 bases between. The germline V gene encodes CDR1 SGHTA and CDR2 FQGNSA. Here the CDR3 DNA reads TGTGCCAGCAGCTTAGAAGAGTGGGGGGTTGGTAATTCACCCCTCCACTTT. Its translation: CASSLEEWGVGNSPLHF.

The rearrangement joins TRBV7-3 to TRBJ2-5; D is perhaps TRBD1 (7 bases). The germline gives CDR1 SGHTA, CDR2 FQGTGA. The CDR3 loop spans 13 amino acids. The V end was cut by 8 bases, the J end by 4 bases, with 14 bases between. The CDR3 reads CASSRGTAETQYF. CDR3 nucleotide sequence: TGTGCCAGCTCCCGGGGGACAGCAGAGACCCAGTACTTC.

The chain links TRBV18 to TRBJ1-5; 8 bases line up with TRBD1. The CDR3 has 14 amino acids. V shed 6 bases, J shed 6 bases, and the junction held 7 bases outside the gene matches. CDR1 KGHSH and CDR2 LQKENI come from the germline V gene. CDR3 coding DNA: TGTGCCAGCTCCCCGGACAGGGAGGCTCAGCCCCAGCATTTT. Residues: CASSPDREAQPQHF.